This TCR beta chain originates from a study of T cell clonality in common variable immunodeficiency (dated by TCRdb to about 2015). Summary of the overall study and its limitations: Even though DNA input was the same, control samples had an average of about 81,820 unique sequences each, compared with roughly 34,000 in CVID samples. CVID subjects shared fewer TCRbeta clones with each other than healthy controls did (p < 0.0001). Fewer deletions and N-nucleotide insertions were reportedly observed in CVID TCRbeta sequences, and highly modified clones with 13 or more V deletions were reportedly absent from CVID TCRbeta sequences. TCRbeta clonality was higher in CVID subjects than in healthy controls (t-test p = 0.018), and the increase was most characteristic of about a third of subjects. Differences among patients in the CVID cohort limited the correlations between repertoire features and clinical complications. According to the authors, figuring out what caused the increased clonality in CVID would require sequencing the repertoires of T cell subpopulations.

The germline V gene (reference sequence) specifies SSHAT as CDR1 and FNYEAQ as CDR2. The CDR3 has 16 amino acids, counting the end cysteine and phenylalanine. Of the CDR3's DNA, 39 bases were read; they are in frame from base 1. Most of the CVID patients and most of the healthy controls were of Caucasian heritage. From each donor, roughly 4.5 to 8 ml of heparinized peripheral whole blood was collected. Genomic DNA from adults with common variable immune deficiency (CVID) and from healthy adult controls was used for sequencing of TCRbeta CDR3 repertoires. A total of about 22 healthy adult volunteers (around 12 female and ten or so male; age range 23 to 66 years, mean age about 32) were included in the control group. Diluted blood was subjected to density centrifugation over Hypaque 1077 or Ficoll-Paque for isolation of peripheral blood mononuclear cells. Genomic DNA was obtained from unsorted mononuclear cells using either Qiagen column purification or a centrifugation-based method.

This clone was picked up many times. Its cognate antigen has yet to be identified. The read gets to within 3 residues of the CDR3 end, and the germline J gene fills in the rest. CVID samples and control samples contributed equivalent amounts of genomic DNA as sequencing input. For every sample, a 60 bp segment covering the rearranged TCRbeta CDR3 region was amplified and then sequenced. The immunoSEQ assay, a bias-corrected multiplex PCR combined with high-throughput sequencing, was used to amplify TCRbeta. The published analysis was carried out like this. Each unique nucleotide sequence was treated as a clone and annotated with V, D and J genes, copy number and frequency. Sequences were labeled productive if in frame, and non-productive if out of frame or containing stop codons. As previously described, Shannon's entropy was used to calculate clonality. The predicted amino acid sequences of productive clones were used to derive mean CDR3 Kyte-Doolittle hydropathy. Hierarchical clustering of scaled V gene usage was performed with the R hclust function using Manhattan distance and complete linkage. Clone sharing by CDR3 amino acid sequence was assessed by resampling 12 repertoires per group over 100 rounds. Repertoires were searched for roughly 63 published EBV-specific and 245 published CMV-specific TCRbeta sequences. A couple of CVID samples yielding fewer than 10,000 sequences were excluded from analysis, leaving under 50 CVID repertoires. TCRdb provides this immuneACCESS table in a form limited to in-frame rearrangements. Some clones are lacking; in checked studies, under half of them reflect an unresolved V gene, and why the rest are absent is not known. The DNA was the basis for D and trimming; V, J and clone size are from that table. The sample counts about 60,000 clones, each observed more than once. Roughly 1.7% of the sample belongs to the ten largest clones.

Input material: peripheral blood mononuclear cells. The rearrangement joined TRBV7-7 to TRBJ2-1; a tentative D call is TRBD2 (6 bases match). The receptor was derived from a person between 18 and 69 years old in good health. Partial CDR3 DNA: TGTGCTAACTCATCGGCCGGGGGAAGCTCCTACAATGAG. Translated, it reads CANSSAGGSSYNE. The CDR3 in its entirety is CANSSAGGSSYNEQFF. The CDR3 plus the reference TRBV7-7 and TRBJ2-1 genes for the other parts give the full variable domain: GAGVSQSPRYKVTKRGQDVTLRCDPISSHATLYWYQQALGQGPEFLTYFNYEAQPDKSGLPSDRFSAERPEGSISTLTIQRTEQRDSAMYRCANSSAGGSSYNEQFFGPGTRLTVL.